This entry lists 26 T cell receptor beta chains sequenced from one sample in a study of early stage breast cancer tumors. Repertoires were generated with immunoSEQ multiplex PCR, while TCRdb's copy carries only in-frame clones and drops some. The sample records around 20,000 clones, about 83% being singletons. The material sequenced was blood. All receptors come from a person aged 65-85 years with breast cancer.

V and J are TRBV5-1 and TRBJ2-3; 7 bases are a match to TRBD2. Trimming cost V 2 bases and J 6 bases; bases outside gene matches: 12. The CDR3 is made up of 16 amino acids. Germline V gives CDR1 SGHRS, CDR2 YFSETQ. CDR3 residues: CASSFSASVGGDTQYF. CDR3 nucleotides: TGCGCCAGCAGCTTCAGTGCTAGCGTGGGGGGGGATACGCAGTATTTT. Full variable domain (rest looked up from reference TRBV5-1 and TRBJ2-3): KAGVTQTPRYLIKTRGQQVTLSCSPISGHRSVSWYQQTPGQGLQFLFEYFSETQRNKGNFPGRFSGRQFSNSRSEMNVSTLELGDSALYLCASSFSASVGGDTQYFGPGTRLTVL.

This chain links TRBV5-4 with TRBJ1-1; weak D call: TRBD1 (5 bases). This CDR3 has 14 residues. CDR1 is SGHNT, CDR2 YYREEE, per germline (reference sequence). V lost 0 bases and J 1 base, leaving 7 bases between the germline ends. CDR3 loop: CASSLAGGNTEAFF. The CDR3 region has the DNA TGTGCCAGCAGCTTGGCCGGGGGGAACACTGAAGCTTTCTTT.

The genes are TRBV7-2 and TRBJ2-2; TRBD1 matches at 11 bases. J lost 3 bases, V lost 5 bases, and 5 bases had no gene match. From germline, CDR1 is SGHTA and CDR2 FQGNSA. CDR3 size: 16 residues. CDR3 amino acids: CASSPGQGAYTGELFF. CDR3 coding DNA: TGTGCCAGCAGCCCCGGACAGGGGGCTTACACCGGGGAGCTGTTTTTT.

This clone has only one observation. The rearrangement joins TRBV5-1 to TRBJ2-3, with a possible D match to TRBD2 (6 bases). V lost 7 bases to trimming and J lost 5 bases, with 14 bases between them. The CDR3 extends over 13 amino acids. CDR1 SGHRS and CDR2 YFSETQ come from the germline V gene. CDR3 DNA sequence: TGCGCCAGCGGAGAAGGAGGGGTAGATACGCAGTATTTT. Amino acids: CASGEGGVDTQYF.

This clone has just one count. The V and J genes are TRBV6-5 and TRBJ1-1; D is ambiguous. V gave up 2 bases and J gave up 6 bases, with 16 bases separating them. The germline CDR1 and CDR2 sequences are MNHEY and SVGAGI. CDR3 length equals 15 residues. CDR3 in amino acids: CASSYGIGEHSEAFF. The CDR3 region has the DNA TGTGCCAGCAGTTACGGCATAGGAGAACACTCTGAAGCTTTCTTT.

This chain connects TRBV7-9 to TRBJ1-2; 7 bases are a match to TRBD1. The germline CDR1 and CDR2 sequences are SEHNR and FQNEAQ (reference sequence). The CDR3 loop spans 16 amino acids. V gave up 0 bases and J gave up 1 base; unmatched junction bases: 5. The CDR3 protein is CASSLAGTDYNYGYTF. Written as DNA, the CDR3 is TGTGCCAGCAGCTTAGCAGGGACAGACTATAACTATGGCTACACCTTC.

The chain carries TRBV2 and TRBJ2-7; 9 bases line up with TRBD1. The CDR3 spans 13 residues. Germline values: CDR1 SNHLY, CDR2 FYNNEI. Trimming removed 11 bases from V and 4 bases from J; junction bases left unmatched: 9. CDR3: CADSTGGRYEQYF. The DNA of the CDR3 is TGTGCCGACTCAACAGGGGGCCGGTACGAGCAGTACTTC.

V and J are TRBV6-5 and TRBJ2-7; 8 nucleotides match TRBD2. In germline, CDR1 is MNHEY, CDR2 SVGAGI. With 5 bases clipped from V and 3 bases from J, the junction kept 6 bases outside the gene matches. The CDR3 sequence is 14 residues long. The CDR3 loop is CASSRTSRVYEQYF. The CDR3 bases are TGTGCCAGCAGTCGGACTAGCCGGGTCTACGAGCAGTACTTC.

The rearrangement links TRBV2 to TRBJ2-5; possible D gene TRBD1, 6 bases. Trimming took off 7 bases at V and 1 base at J, with 13 bases between the two ends. This CDR3 has 14 residues. Germline lookup yields CDR1 SNHLY and CDR2 FYNNEI. The CDR3 region is CASIWTAAQETQYF. Written as DNA, the CDR3 is TGTGCCAGCATCTGGACAGCGGCCCAAGAGACCCAGTACTTC.

CDR3 region: CASSSWTSGGTGELFF. The DNA of the CDR3 is TGCGCCAGCAGCTCCTGGACTAGCGGGGGAACCGGGGAGCTGTTTTTT. This chain uses TRBV5-1 with TRBJ2-2, with 13 bases lining up with TRBD2. V trimming: 3 bases; J trimming: 5 bases; junction bases outside the gene matches: 4. Germline V gives CDR1 SGHRS, CDR2 YFSETQ. CDR3 length: 16 residues.

The chain carries TRBV5-1 and TRBJ1-6; TRBD1 might be the D (5 bases). Deletions cut 4 bases from V and 7 bases from J, with 15 bases between. Germline CDR1 SGHRS, CDR2 YFSETQ. The CDR3 extends over 15 amino acids. The CDR3 region has the DNA TGCGCCAGCAGCGGATCCATGGGGGGAAATTCACCCCTCCACTTT. Translated: CASSGSMGGNSPLHF.

The J gene is TRBJ2-3, the V gene TRBV5-1; no reliable D call. Germline-derived CDR1 and CDR2 are SGHRS and YFSETQ. V was pared by 1 base and J by 0 bases, with 6 bases between. The CDR3 is made up of 14 amino acids. CDR3 nucleotide sequence: TGCGCCAGCAGCTTGACAATCAGCACAGATACGCAGTATTTT. It encodes CASSLTISTDTQYF. The variable domain in full, with the rest retrieved from reference TRBV5-1 and TRBJ2-3, is KAGVTQTPRYLIKTRGQQVTLSCSPISGHRSVSWYQQTPGQGLQFLFEYFSETQRNKGNFPGRFSGRQFSNSRSEMNVSTLELGDSALYLCASSLTISTDTQYFGPGTRLTVL.

This clone was detected once. V usage is TRBV19 and J usage is TRBJ2-3; 10 bases align to TRBD2. This CDR3 is 19 amino acids long. The V gene's germline CDR1 is LNHDA and CDR2 SQIVND (reference sequence). Unmatched junction bases numbered 17, after V lost 3 bases and J lost 5 bases. The CDR3 DNA reads as TGTGCCAGTAGTATCATGGGCCCCTCTAGCGGGGGCTGGAGAGATACGCAGTATTTT. Its translation: CASSIMGPSSGGWRDTQYF.

The chain carries TRBV15 and TRBJ1-3, with a possible D match to TRBD1 (5 bases). Germline CDR1 and CDR2: LNHNV and YYDKDF (reference sequence). Trimming pared 0 bases from V and 2 bases from J, leaving 5 bases between. The CDR3 is 14 residues long. The CDR3 nucleotides are TGTGCCACCAGCAGAGACAGGGCTGGAAACACCATATATTTT. As protein: CATSRDRAGNTIYF.

CDR3 coding DNA: TGTGCCAGCAGCTTAGAGTCTCGGTCAGGGAATGGCTACACCTTC. Residues: CASSLESRSGNGYTF. J is TRBJ1-2 and V is TRBV7-2, with TRBD1 as a possible D gene (5 bases). The CDR3 is made up of 15 amino acids. Looked up from germline, CDR1 is SGHTA and CDR2 is FQGNSA. V lost 1 base and J lost 6, with 15 bases in between. The complete variable domain, with remaining parts taken from reference TRBV7-2 and TRBJ1-2, reads GAGVSQSPSNKVTEKGKDVELRCDPISGHTALYWYRQSLGQGLEFLIYFQGNSAPDKSGLPSDRFSAERTGGSVSTLTIQRTQQEDSAVYLCASSLESRSGNGYTFGSGTRLTVV.

The rearrangement links TRBV4-1 to TRBJ1-2; possible D gene TRBD1, 6 bases. V shed 1 base and J shed 5 bases, with 14 bases lying between them. CDR1 and CDR2 (germline): MGHRA, YSYEKL. This CDR3 is 15 amino acids long. The CDR3 loop reads CASSQGLGARYGYTF. The CDR3 coding sequence is TGCGCCAGCAGCCAAGGGCTGGGGGCTCGATATGGCTACACCTTC.

This chain links TRBV30 with TRBJ1-6, with a weak D call TRBD1 (5 bases). CDR1 and CDR2 (germline): GTSNPN, SVGIG (reference sequence). Trimming stripped 6 bases from V and 3 bases from J, with 12 bases between. The CDR3 extends over 14 amino acids. As DNA, the CDR3 is TGTGCCTGCGATCAGGGTATCTATAATTCACCCCTCCACTTT. Residues: CACDQGIYNSPLHF.

This clone was recorded only once. In nucleotides, the CDR3 is TGTGCCAGCAGTTACTCGGGGGGATCCTACGAGCAGTACTTC. Its protein is CASSYSGGSYEQYF. The J gene is TRBJ2-7, the V gene TRBV6-6; tentative D call: TRBD2 (6 bases). V gave up 0 bases and J gave up 1 base, with 7 bases separating them. The germline V gene has CDR1 MNHNY and CDR2 SVGAGI (reference sequence). This CDR3 is built from 14 residues.

The gene calls are TRBV25-1 and TRBJ1-1; D uncertain. CDR3 length equals 15 residues. Trimming took off 8 bases at V and 0 bases at J, with 16 bases between the two ends. Germline V lookup: CDR1 MGHDK, CDR2 SYGVNS. The CDR3 reads CASREGGRMNTEAFF. The CDR3 nucleotides read TGTGCCAGCCGAGAGGGCGGGCGGATGAACACTGAAGCTTTCTTT.

This sequence joins TRBV18 and TRBJ1-5; D unclear. The V end lost 2 bases, the J end lost 3 bases, and 8 bases lay between the germline ends. Germline V gene lookup returns CDR1 KGHSH and CDR2 LQKENI. This CDR3 contains 14 residues. The CDR3 region is CASSPTETNQPQHF. CDR3 coding DNA: TGTGCCAGCTCACCAACAGAGACCAATCAGCCCCAGCATTTT.

This chain links TRBV5-4 with TRBJ2-3; TRBD2 aligns across 13 bases. Trimming cost V 3 bases and J 11 bases; bases outside gene matches: 12. Per the germline V gene, CDR1 is SGHNT and CDR2 is YYREEE (reference sequence). This CDR3 has 16 amino acids. The DNA for the CDR3 is TGTGCCAGCAGCTCGGCCCCACTAGCGGGGGGGCTCGGGCAGTATTTT. As protein: CASSSAPLAGGLGQYF. The full variable domain, with the rest looked up from reference TRBV5-4 and TRBJ2-3, is ETGVTQSPTHLIKTRGQQVTLRCSSQSGHNTVSWYQQALGQGPQFIFQYYREEENGRGNFPPRFSGLQFPNYSSELNVNALELDDSALYLCASSSAPLAGGLGQYFGPGTRLTVL.

The chain links TRBV5-1 to TRBJ1-1, with a tentative D call TRBD1 (6 bases). The CDR3 runs to 13 residues. Germline CDR1 and CDR2: SGHRS and YFSETQ. V was clipped by 2 bases and J by 5 bases, with 10 bases between them. CDR3: CASSFNRETEAFF. DNA of the CDR3: TGCGCCAGCAGCTTCAACAGGGAAACTGAAGCTTTCTTT.

This chain joins TRBV6-1 and TRBJ1-2, with a tentative D call TRBD1 (6 bases). Trimming shortened V by 6 bases and J by 8 bases, and 13 bases separated the two germline ends. The CDR3 is made up of 12 amino acids. Germline CDR1 MNHNS, CDR2 SASEGT. CDR3 in DNA: TGTGCCAGCAGGGACTGGGGGGGCGGCTACACCTTC. Its protein is CASRDWGGGYTF.

The chain combines TRBV6-1 with TRBJ1-1; D is possibly TRBD1 (5 bases). V was clipped by 6 bases and J by 10 bases, with 12 bases between them. Germline CDR1 MNHNS, CDR2 SASEGT. The CDR3 has 11 amino acids. DNA for the CDR3: TGTGCCAGCAGCGGGGCCGGGGGAGCTTTCTTT. Its protein product is CASSGAGGAFF.

The chain is built from TRBV18 and TRBJ2-3, with 7 bases aligning to TRBD2. The CDR3 extends over 15 amino acids. Trimming at V came to 5 bases and at J to 0 bases, leaving 5 bases not matched to a gene. From germline, CDR1 is KGHSH and CDR2 LQKENI. CDR3 region: CASSIVTSSTDTQYF. As DNA, the CDR3 is TGTGCCAGCTCAATAGTGACTAGCAGCACAGATACGCAGTATTTT.

This clone was detected only once. J is TRBJ2-5 and V is TRBV6-6, with 8 bases that match TRBD1. The V segment lost 5 bases and the J segment 1 base; nucleotides outside the gene matches: 3. CDR1 and CDR2 from the germline V gene are MNHNY and SVGAGI (reference sequence). The CDR3 has 14 residues. CDR3 amino acids: CASSHTGGQETQYF. Here the CDR3 DNA reads TGTGCCAGCAGTCATACAGGGGGCCAAGAGACCCAGTACTTC.